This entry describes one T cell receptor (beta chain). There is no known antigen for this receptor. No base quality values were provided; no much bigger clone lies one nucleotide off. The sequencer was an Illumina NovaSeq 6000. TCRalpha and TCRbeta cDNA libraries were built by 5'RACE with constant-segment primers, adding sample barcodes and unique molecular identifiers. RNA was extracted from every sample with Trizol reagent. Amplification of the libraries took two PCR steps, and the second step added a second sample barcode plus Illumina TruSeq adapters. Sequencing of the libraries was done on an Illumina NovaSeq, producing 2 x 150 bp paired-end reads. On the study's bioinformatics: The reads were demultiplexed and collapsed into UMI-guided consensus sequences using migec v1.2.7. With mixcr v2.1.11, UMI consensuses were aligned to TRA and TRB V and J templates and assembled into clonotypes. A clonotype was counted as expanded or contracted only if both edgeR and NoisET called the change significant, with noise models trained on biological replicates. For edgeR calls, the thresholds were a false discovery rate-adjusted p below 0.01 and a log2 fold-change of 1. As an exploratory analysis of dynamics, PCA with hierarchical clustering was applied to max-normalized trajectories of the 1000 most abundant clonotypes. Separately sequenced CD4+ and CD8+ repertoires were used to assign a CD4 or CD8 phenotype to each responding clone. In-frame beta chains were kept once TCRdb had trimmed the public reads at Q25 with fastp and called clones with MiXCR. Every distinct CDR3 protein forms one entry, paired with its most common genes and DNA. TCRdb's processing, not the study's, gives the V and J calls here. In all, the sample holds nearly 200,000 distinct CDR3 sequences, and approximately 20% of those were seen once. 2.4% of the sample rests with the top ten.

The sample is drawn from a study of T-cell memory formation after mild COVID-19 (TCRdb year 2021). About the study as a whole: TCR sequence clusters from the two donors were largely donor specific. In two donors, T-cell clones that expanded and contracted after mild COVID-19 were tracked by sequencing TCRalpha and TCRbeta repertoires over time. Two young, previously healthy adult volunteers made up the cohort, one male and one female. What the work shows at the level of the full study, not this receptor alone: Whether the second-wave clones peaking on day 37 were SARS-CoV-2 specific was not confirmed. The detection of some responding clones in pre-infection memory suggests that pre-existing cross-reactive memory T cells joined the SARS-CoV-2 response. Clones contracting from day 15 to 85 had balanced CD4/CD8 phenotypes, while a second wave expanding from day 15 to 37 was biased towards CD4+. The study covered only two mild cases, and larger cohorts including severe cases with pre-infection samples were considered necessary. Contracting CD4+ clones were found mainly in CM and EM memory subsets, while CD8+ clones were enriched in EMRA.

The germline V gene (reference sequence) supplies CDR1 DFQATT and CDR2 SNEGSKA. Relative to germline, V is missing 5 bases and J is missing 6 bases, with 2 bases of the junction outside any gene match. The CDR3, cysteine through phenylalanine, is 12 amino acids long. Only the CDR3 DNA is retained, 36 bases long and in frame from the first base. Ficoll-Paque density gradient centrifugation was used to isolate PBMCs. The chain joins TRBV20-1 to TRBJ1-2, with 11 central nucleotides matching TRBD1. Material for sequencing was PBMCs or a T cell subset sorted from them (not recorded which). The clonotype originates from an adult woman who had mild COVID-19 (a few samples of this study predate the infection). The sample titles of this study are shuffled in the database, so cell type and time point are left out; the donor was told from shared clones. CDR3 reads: CSALDRGHGYTF. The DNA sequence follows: TGCAGTGCTCTGGACAGGGGGCATGGCTACACCTTC.